One and the same sample provided the 10 T cell receptor beta chains below, sequenced in a study of blood T cell repertoires in COVID-19 (dated by TCRdb to 2018 to 2020). The receptor library was made with the immunoSEQ multiplex PCR assay. The table was pulled from immuneACCESS by TCRdb, which kept in-frame rearrangements only. Such tables lose some clones; where checked, under half of the loss comes from unresolved V genes, and the rest has no known cause. The sample contains some 280,000 clones, about 89% of them found a single time. Around 13% of the sample is taken by the ten largest. The specimen was peripheral blood. The receptors come from a woman aged 55-70 years with acute or convalescent COVID-19.

This clone was seen repeatedly, ten times or more. The V and J genes are TRBV6-6 and TRBJ2-5; TRBD2 aligns across 9 bases. From germline, CDR1 is MNHNY and CDR2 SVGAGI (reference sequence). The CDR3 has 14 amino acids. V shed 2 bases and J 5 bases; nucleotides not matched to a gene: 3. As DNA, the CDR3 is TGTGCCAGCAGTTACGGCGGGAGGGCTGAGACCCAGTACTTC. Its protein is CASSYGGRAETQYF.

This chain uses TRBV28 with TRBJ2-5; 9 bases are shared with TRBD1. The CDR3 totals 14 residues. J lost 5 bases, V lost 5 bases, and 6 bases had no gene match. In germline, CDR1 is MDHEN, CDR2 SYDVKM. This CDR3 is CASSKQGAKETQYF. As DNA, the CDR3 is TGTGCCAGCAGTAAACAGGGGGCGAAGGAGACCCAGTACTTC. Filled out from reference TRBV28 and TRBJ2-5, the complete variable domain reads DVKVTQSSRYLVKRTGEKVFLECVQDMDHENMFWYRQDPGLGLRLIYFSYDVKMKEKGDIPEGYSVSREKKERFSLILESASTNQTSMYLCASSKQGAKETQYFGPGTRLLVL.

This chain links TRBV27 with TRBJ1-5; the D gene is possibly TRBD1 (5 bases). Germline CDR1 is MNHEY and CDR2 is SMNVEV (reference sequence). The CDR3 has 14 amino acids. Deletions cut 3 bases from V and 3 bases from J, with 9 bases between. The CDR3 DNA follows: TGTGCCAGCAGTTTCTTAGGGGTCAATCAGCCCCAGCATTTT. As protein: CASSFLGVNQPQHF.

J is TRBJ2-1 and V is TRBV4-3; maybe TRBD2 (5 bases). Germline V gene data show CDR1 as LGHNA and CDR2 as YSLEER. This CDR3 spans 15 amino acids. Trimming took off 6 bases at V and 0 bases at J, with 12 bases between the two ends. CDR3 DNA sequence: TGCGCCAGCAGTCGCGGGTTAAGCTCCTACAATGAGCAGTTCTTC. Protein product: CASSRGLSSYNEQFF.

The genes are TRBV10-3 and TRBJ2-5; possible D gene TRBD1, 6 bases. Looked up from germline, CDR1 is ENHRY and CDR2 is SYGVKD. This CDR3 contains 16 residues. V shed 6 bases and J shed 5 bases, with 22 bases lying between them. The CDR3 DNA is TGTGCCATCAGCTCCGGGACACAGGAGTACGGGGAGACCCAGTACTTC. It translates to CAISSGTQEYGETQYF.

V and J are TRBV28 and TRBJ1-2; D unresolved. CDR3 length: 12 amino acids. Germline V gives CDR1 MDHEN, CDR2 SYDVKM. V lost 1 base, J lost 5 bases, and 5 bases lay in between. CDR3: CASSLSQYGYTF. The DNA for the CDR3 is TGTGCCAGCAGTTTATCCCAGTATGGCTACACCTTC.

This clone has a single count. This chain uses TRBV30 with TRBJ1-2; 7 bases are a match to TRBD1. Germline CDR1 is GTSNPN and CDR2 is SVGIG (reference sequence). Trimming at V came to 4 bases and at J to 5 bases, leaving 7 bases not matched to a gene. The CDR3 runs to 13 residues. This CDR3 reads CAWNSAGGYGYTF. The CDR3 nucleotides are TGTGCCTGGAATTCGGCAGGGGGATATGGCTACACCTTC.

The chain links TRBV15 to TRBJ1-2; 7 bases line up with TRBD1. Germline V gene sequence: CDR1 LNHNV, CDR2 YYDKDF (reference sequence). The V segment lost 0 bases and the J segment 2 bases; nucleotides outside the gene matches: 6. There are 16 residues in the CDR3. CDR3 residues: CATSRDGPGQNYGYTF. The CDR3 bases are TGTGCCACCAGCAGAGATGGGCCGGGACAGAACTATGGCTACACCTTC.

This rearrangement joins TRBV30 to TRBJ1-2; perhaps TRBD1 as D (5 bases). CDR3 length: 11 residues. In germline, CDR1 is GTSNPN, CDR2 SVGIG (reference sequence). V shed 8 bases and J shed 4 bases, with 11 bases lying between them. CDR3 bases: TGTGCCGTGACAGTGGGCTATGGCTACACCTTC. This sequence encodes CAVTVGYGYTF. Together with reference TRBV30 and TRBJ1-2, the CDR3 gives the full variable domain: SQTIHQWPATLVQPVGSPLSLECTVEGTSNPNLYWYRQAAGRGLQLLFYSVGIGQISSEVPQNLSASRPQDRQFILSSKKLLLSDSGFYLCAVTVGYGYTFGSGTRLTVV.

The chain recombines TRBV14 with TRBJ2-7; tentative D call: TRBD2 (5 bases). The CDR3 has 15 residues. Germline V gene lookup returns CDR1 SGHDN and CDR2 FVKESK. The ends were cut back, 3 bases at V and 4 bases at J, with 16 bases in the middle. The DNA for the CDR3 is TGTGCCAGCAGCCAGAGAGGGCAGGCCGGTTACGAGCAGTACTTC. It specifies CASSQRGQAGYEQYF.